Described below is a single T cell receptor (beta chain) sequence and its context. This sample was included in a study of blood T cell repertoires in COVID-19. This CDR3 comprises 13 residues. Looked up from germline, CDR1 is MGHRA and CDR2 is YSYEKL. Trimming cost V 4 bases and J 1 base, with 7 bases left between them. Per the original methods: How many nucleated cells were present was estimated from reference gene primer amplification. TCRdb's copy holds only in-frame clones and misses some; the assay was immunoSEQ multiplex PCR. That table gives V, J and clone size, and the DNA gave D and trimming. The table has 100,000 to 150,000 clones, more than 60% seen once; the top ten hold approximately 5.6%.

The chain joins TRBV4-1 to TRBJ1-1; no definite D call. The clonotype comes from a man aged 70 or older with acute or convalescent COVID-19. The material sequenced was peripheral blood. In DNA, the CDR3 is TGCGCCAGCAGCCGGCAGTCGAACACTGAAGCTTTCTTT. It codes for CASSRQSNTEAFF.